This T cell receptor (beta chain) is from a study of CD8 T cells in ankylosing spondylitis. TCRdb analysed the 5' RACE reads with MiXCR anew, one entry per CDR3 protein. The sample has 250,000 to 300,000 distinct CDR3 sequences, roughly 20% seen once. This CDR3 comprises 14 residues. Trimming cost V 2 bases and J 1 base, with 7 bases left between them. Germline assignment: CDR1 SGHVS and CDR2 FNYEAQ. The receptor was isolated from a male donor with ankylosing spondylitis or in good health (not recorded which). V is TRBV7-6 and J is TRBJ2-3; D is undetermined. Sequenced: blood, either unsorted or a sorted T cell fraction (not recorded which). The CDR3 nucleotides read TGTGCCAGCAGCTTATTGCCTGGCACAGATACGCAGTATTTT. It codes for CASSLLPGTDTQYF.